This T cell receptor (beta chain) was captured by sequencing in a study of Ad26.COV2.S vaccination and SARS-CoV-2 variants. Turning to the study itself: Each vaccinee took Ad26.COV2.S intramuscularly, once or twice 56 days apart. Study outcomes and limitations: Estimates derived from TCR breadth and depth analyses may have underestimated total T cell responses.

On this clone: Its matching antigen is unknown.

Treatment noted: 15 to 20 received Ad26.COV2.S at low or high dose, single or two shots; about 5 received placebo; per-sample allocation not given. Samples were taken on day 63 after the first vaccine or placebo injection. The CDR3 is made up of 13 amino acids. The V gene's germline CDR1 is MDHEN and CDR2 SYDVKM. Trimming took 7 bases from V and 5 from J, leaving 14 bases between them. The data were produced by immunoSEQ multiplex PCR, yet TCRdb's version contains in-frame clones alone and is incomplete. This table has hundreds of thousands of clones, 70% to 90% appearing once. The sequencing here drew on peripheral blood, taken in a trial of Ad26.COV2.S vaccine versus placebo. This sequence originates from a person aged 18-65 years who received the Ad26.COV2.S COVID-19 vaccine or a placebo. The chain has TRBV28 and TRBJ1-1; maybe TRBD1 (6 bases). The CDR3 nucleotides read TGTGCCAGCACCGGGGGGGCGAGAACTGAAGCTTTCTTT. Encoded protein: CASTGGARTEAFF.